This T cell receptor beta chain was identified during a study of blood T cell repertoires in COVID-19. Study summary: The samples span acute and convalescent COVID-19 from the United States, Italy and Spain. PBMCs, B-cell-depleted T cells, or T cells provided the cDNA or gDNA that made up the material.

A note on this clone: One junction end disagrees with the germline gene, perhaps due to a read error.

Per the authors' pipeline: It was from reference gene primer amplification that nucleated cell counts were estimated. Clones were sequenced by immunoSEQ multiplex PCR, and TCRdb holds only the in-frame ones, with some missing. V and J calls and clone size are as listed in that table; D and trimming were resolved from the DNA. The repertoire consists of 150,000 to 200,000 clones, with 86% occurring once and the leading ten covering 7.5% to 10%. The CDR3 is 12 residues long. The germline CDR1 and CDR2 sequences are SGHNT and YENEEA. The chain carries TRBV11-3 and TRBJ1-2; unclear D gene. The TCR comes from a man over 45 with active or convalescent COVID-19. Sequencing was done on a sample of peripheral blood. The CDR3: CASSLDGQADHF. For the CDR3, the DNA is TGTGCCAGCAGCTTAGATGGCCAGGCAGACCACTTC.